Following are 20 T cell receptor beta chains from one sample sequenced in a study of blood T cells in healthy people across ages. A sample-barcoded 5' primer and a J-beta primer mix were used in a second PCR of roughly 6 to 11 cycles. A single record per CDR3 protein comes from TCRdb applying MiXCR to the 5' RACE reads. Found here are about 1.5 million distinct CDR3 sequences, about 45% of them singletons; the top ten hold approximately 4%. Sequencing input: blood. Source of these receptors: a woman between 18 and 29 years old in good health.

The sample holds a few counts of this clonotype. The chain joins TRBV29-1 to TRBJ2-7, with 8 bases identical to TRBD1. Germline CDR1 reads SQVTM; CDR2 reads ANQGSEA. This CDR3 has 13 residues. The V gene end was trimmed by 4 bases and the J gene end by 2 bases; junction bases not matched to a gene: 4. The CDR3 region is CSVGDRTPYEQYF. In DNA form, the CDR3 reads TGCAGCGTTGGGGACAGGACCCCCTACGAGCAGTACTTC.

The chain joins TRBV5-5 to TRBJ2-3; 16 bases line up with TRBD2. The CDR3 loop spans 18 amino acids. The V segment lost 4 bases and the J segment 3 bases; nucleotides outside the gene matches: 8. CDR1 is SGHKS and CDR2 is YYEKEE in the germline V gene (reference sequence). CDR3 loop: CASSLGLAGGPETDTQYF. DNA of the CDR3: TGTGCCAGCAGCCTGGGACTAGCGGGAGGGCCTGAGACAGATACGCAGTATTTT.

The V gene is TRBV20-1, the J gene TRBJ1-1; TRBD1 is a possible D gene (6 bases). The V end lost 5 bases, the J end lost 1 base, and 17 bases lay between the germline ends. There are 15 residues in the CDR3. Germline-derived CDR1 and CDR2 are DFQATT and SNEGSKA (reference sequence). As DNA, the CDR3 is TGCAGTGCTGGACCAGGGGCCTACGCGAACACTGAAGCTTTCTTT. It yields the protein CSAGPGAYANTEAFF.

This sequence joins TRBV7-2 and TRBJ2-7; D unresolved. In germline, CDR1 is SGHTA, CDR2 FQGNSA. CDR3 length equals 12 residues. Trimming took 3 bases from V and 7 from J, leaving 10 bases between them. CDR3: CASSFISDEQYF. In nucleotides, the CDR3 is TGTGCCAGCAGCTTTATCAGCGATGAGCAGTACTTC.

The genes are TRBV20-1 and TRBJ2-3, with 8 bases fitting TRBD1. V lost 1 base to trimming and J lost 2 bases; unmatched junction nucleotides: 11. The CDR3 sequence is 17 residues long. Germline V gene data show CDR1 as DFQATT and CDR2 as SNEGSKA (reference sequence). The CDR3: CSARGTPGQGFTDTQYF. The CDR3 coding sequence is TGCAGTGCTAGAGGGACCCCCGGACAGGGATTCACAGATACGCAGTATTTT.

This clonotype was seen at least ten times. Compared with germline, one end of the junction differs, possibly owing to a read error. J is TRBJ2-1 and V is TRBV20-1; D is uncertain. Germline loops: CDR1 DFQATT, CDR2 SNEGSKA (reference sequence). This CDR3 contains 14 residues. CDR3: CSARDPSSYNEQFF. In nucleotides, the CDR3 is TGCAGTGCAAGAGACCCTAGCTCCTACAATGAGCAGTTCTTC.

The CDR3 region is CASSLVPSGRHYGYTF. Written as DNA, the CDR3 is TGTGCCAGCAGCTTAGTTCCCTCAGGTCGTCACTATGGCTACACCTTC. V is TRBV11-2 and J is TRBJ1-2; D gene uncertain. Germline V gene lookup returns CDR1 SGHAT and CDR2 FQNNGV. CDR3 length equals 16 residues. V lost 1 base to trimming and J lost 3 bases, with 15 bases between them.

The chain links TRBV9 to TRBJ2-1, with D possibly matching TRBD2 (6 bases). The V gene lost 0 bases and the J gene lost 8 bases, with 9 bases spanning the gap. Germline lookup yields CDR1 SGDLS and CDR2 YYNGEE. This CDR3 has 13 amino acids. CDR3 amino acids: CASSVGRVDEQFF. The CDR3 DNA sequence: TGTGCCAGCAGCGTAGGGAGGGTAGATGAGCAGTTCTTC.

Ten or more counts support this clonotype. This chain joins TRBV5-1 and TRBJ2-3, with 9 positions matching TRBD2. V lost 2 bases to trimming and J lost 2 bases; unmatched junction nucleotides: 6. CDR1 SGHRS and CDR2 YFSETQ come from the germline V gene. The CDR3 consists of 16 residues. The CDR3 DNA is TGCGCCAGCAGCTTCCTGGCTAGCGGGAACACAGATACGCAGTATTTT. Its protein product is CASSFLASGNTDTQYF. The complete variable domain, with remaining parts taken from reference TRBV5-1 and TRBJ2-3, reads KAGVTQTPRYLIKTRGQQVTLSCSPISGHRSVSWYQQTPGQGLQFLFEYFSETQRNKGNFPGRFSGRQFSNSRSEMNVSTLELGDSALYLCASSFLASGNTDTQYFGPGTRLTVL.

This chain links TRBV6-2 or TRBV6-3 with TRBJ2-5; 8 nucleotides line up with TRBD1. The V gene's germline CDR1 is MNHEY and CDR2 SVGEGT. V trimming: 6 bases; J trimming: 1 base; junction bases outside the gene matches: 7. The CDR3 loop spans 15 amino acids. DNA for the CDR3: TGTGCCAGCAGGCCTGACAGGGGAGTCCAAGAGACCCAGTACTTC. This translates into CASRPDRGVQETQYF.

This clonotype showed up just a few times. The rearrangement links TRBV12-3 or TRBV12-4 to TRBJ2-1; D unclear. V shed 5 bases and J shed 6 bases, with 11 bases lying between them. The CDR3 length is 13 residues. The CDR3: CASSPDSGNEQFF. CDR3 sequence (DNA): TGTGCCAGCAGTCCTGACTCGGGCAATGAGCAGTTCTTC.

The table lists this clonotype with many counts. This sequence joins TRBV15 and TRBJ1-5, with TRBD1 as a possible D gene (6 bases). The CDR3 spans 14 residues. From germline, CDR1 is LNHNV and CDR2 YYDKDF (reference sequence). Trimming stripped 1 base from V and 6 bases from J, with 10 bases between. The CDR3 here is CATSRGLQGQPQHF. The CDR3 DNA sequence: TGTGCCACCAGCAGAGGACTACAGGGTCAGCCCCAGCATTTT.

This clonotype has only a few counts. The genes are TRBV7-2 and TRBJ1-1; D call uncertain. The CDR3 length is 14 residues. The V end was cut by 4 bases, the J end by 0 bases, with 9 bases between. Germline V gene lookup returns CDR1 SGHTA and CDR2 FQGNSA. Here the CDR3 reads CASSSYPLNTEAFF. As DNA, the CDR3 is TGTGCCAGCAGCTCATACCCCCTGAACACTGAAGCTTTCTTT.

This rearrangement joins TRBV20-1 to TRBJ1-5; 9 nucleotides match TRBD1. In germline, CDR1 is DFQATT, CDR2 SNEGSKA (reference sequence). The CDR3 has 15 amino acids. Germline trimming cut 6 bases from V and 1 base from J; bases unmatched to any gene: 7. The DNA for the CDR3 is TGCAGTGCAAGTCCCGGGACAGGGAGCAATCAGCCCCAGCATTTT. This encodes CSASPGTGSNQPQHF.

V and J are TRBV6-1 and TRBJ2-6, with TRBD1 as a possible D gene (6 bases). Germline V gene sequence: CDR1 MNHNS, CDR2 SASEGT. The V end was cut by 9 bases, the J end by 0 bases, with 21 bases between. The CDR3 runs 18 residues. CDR3 region: CARSTSSRGLSGANVLTF. The DNA for the CDR3 is TGTGCCAGAAGTACCTCTAGCAGGGGCCTCTCTGGGGCCAACGTCCTGACTTTC.

In this sample, this clonotype turned up once. The CDR3 sequence: CASSSPAGFTTEAFF. The CDR3 DNA is TGTGCCAGCAGTTCCCCGGCGGGCTTTACGACTGAAGCTTTCTTT. The chain employs TRBV6-5 and TRBJ1-1; D is unclear. With 4 bases removed from V and 5 bases from J, the gap between germline ends came to 17 bases. The CDR3 covers 15 residues. Germline V gene data show CDR1 as MNHEY and CDR2 as SVGAGI.

The genes are TRBV29-1 and TRBJ2-2; D unclear. Germline V gives CDR1 SQVTM, CDR2 ANQGSEA. The CDR3 covers 11 residues. V dropped 6 bases and J dropped 6 bases, with 8 bases sitting between them. The CDR3 spells CSVIGAGELFF. CDR3 bases: TGCAGCGTCATTGGGGCCGGGGAGCTGTTTTTT.

The rearrangement joins TRBV7-9 to TRBJ2-7; no firm D call. CDR1 is SEHNR and CDR2 is FQNEAQ in the germline V gene (reference sequence). V was clipped by 0 bases and J by 2 bases, with 8 bases between them. This CDR3 has 14 amino acids. CDR3 coding DNA: TGTGCCAGCAGCTTAGCCGGGTTTCCCTACGAGCAGTACTTC. Translating it yields CASSLAGFPYEQYF.

The chain has TRBV15 and TRBJ2-1; 7 nucleotides align to TRBD1. V dropped 2 bases and J dropped 9; count of bases not matched to a gene: 19. Germline values: CDR1 LNHNV, CDR2 YYDKDF (reference sequence). The CDR3 has 18 amino acids. The DNA for the CDR3 is TGTGCCACCAGCAGAATGCCACGACAGGGAAGGTCCGTAGGTGAGCAGTTCTTC. Its protein is CATSRMPRQGRSVGEQFF. The variable domain in full, with the rest retrieved from reference TRBV15 and TRBJ2-1, is DAMVIQNPRYQVTQFGKPVTLSCSQTLNHNVMYWYQQKSSQAPKLLFHYYDKDFNNEADTPDNFQSRRPNTSFCFLDIRSPGLGDTAMYLCATSRMPRQGRSVGEQFFGPGTRLTVL.

The CDR3 loop is CASSNPGDWAFF. CDR3 nucleotides: TGTGCCAGCAGTAACCCGGGAGATTGGGCTTTCTTT. The chain is built from TRBV27 and TRBJ1-1; D gene unclear. Deletions cut 5 bases from V and 11 bases from J, with 15 bases between. CDR1 MNHEY and CDR2 SMNVEV come from the germline V gene (reference sequence). The CDR3 runs to 12 residues.